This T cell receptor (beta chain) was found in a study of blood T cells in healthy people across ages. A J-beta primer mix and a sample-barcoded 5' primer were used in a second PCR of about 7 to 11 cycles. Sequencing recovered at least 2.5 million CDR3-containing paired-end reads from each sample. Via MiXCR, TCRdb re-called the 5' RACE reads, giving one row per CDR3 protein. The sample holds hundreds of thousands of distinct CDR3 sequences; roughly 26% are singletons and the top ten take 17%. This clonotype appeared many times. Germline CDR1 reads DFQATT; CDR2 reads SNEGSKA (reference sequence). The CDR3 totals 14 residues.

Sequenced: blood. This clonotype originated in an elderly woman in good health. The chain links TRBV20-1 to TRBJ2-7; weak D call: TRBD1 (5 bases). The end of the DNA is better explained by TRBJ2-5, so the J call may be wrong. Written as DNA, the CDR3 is TGCAGTGCTAGAACCCGGATGCCAGGGGAGACCCAGTACTTC. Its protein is CSARTRMPGETQYF.